This T cell receptor beta chain was found in a study of CD8 T cells in ankylosing spondylitis. Study findings and constraints: There were earlier reports of some motif variants in reactive arthritis synovial fluid and blood. Reportedly, disease-linked clones are significantly enriched in ankylosing spondylitis patients' matched synovial fluid. Among TCR beta sequences, a motif of under 10 highly homologous variants appeared characteristic of ankylosing spondylitis blood.

Ten or more counts support this clonotype. Its matching antigen is unknown. Making use of molecular barcodes, quantitative 5'-RACE generated TCR beta libraries. One entry per CDR3 protein, called by TCRdb with MiXCR from the 5' RACE reads. The table shows more than 400,000 distinct CDR3 sequences, with roughly 5% occurring only once. This CDR3 has 14 residues. The V gene lost 2 bases and the J gene lost 3 bases, with 8 bases spanning the gap. Germline V CDR1 and CDR2: SGHTA, FQGNSA. Input material: blood, either unsorted or a sorted T cell fraction (not recorded which). This TCR derives from a male donor with ankylosing spondylitis. V and J are TRBV7-2 and TRBJ2-1; D unclear. CDR3: CASSLSPDYNEQFF. In DNA form, the CDR3 reads TGTGCCAGCAGCTTAAGCCCGGACTACAATGAGCAGTTCTTC.